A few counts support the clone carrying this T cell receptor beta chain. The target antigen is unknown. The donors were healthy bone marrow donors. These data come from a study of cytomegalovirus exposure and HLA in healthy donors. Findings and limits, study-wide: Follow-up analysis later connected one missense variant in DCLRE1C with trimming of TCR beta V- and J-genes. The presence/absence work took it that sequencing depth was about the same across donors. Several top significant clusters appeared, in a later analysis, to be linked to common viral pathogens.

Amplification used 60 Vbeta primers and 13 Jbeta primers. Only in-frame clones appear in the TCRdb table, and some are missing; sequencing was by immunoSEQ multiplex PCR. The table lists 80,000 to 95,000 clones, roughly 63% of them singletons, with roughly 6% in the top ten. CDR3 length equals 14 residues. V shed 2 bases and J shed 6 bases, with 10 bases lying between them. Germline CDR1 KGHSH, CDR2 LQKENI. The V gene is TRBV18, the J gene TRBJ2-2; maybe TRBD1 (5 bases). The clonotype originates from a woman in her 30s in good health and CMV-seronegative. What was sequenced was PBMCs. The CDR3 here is CASSPGQGSGELFF. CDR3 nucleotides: TGTGCCAGCTCACCAGGGCAGGGCTCCGGGGAGCTGTTTTTT. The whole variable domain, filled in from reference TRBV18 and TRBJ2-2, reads NAGVMQNPRHLVRRRGQEARLRCSPMKGHSHVYWYRQLPEEGLKFMVYLQKENIIDESGMPKERFSAEFPKEGPSILRIQQVVRGDSAAYFCASSPGQGSGELFFGEGSRLTVL.